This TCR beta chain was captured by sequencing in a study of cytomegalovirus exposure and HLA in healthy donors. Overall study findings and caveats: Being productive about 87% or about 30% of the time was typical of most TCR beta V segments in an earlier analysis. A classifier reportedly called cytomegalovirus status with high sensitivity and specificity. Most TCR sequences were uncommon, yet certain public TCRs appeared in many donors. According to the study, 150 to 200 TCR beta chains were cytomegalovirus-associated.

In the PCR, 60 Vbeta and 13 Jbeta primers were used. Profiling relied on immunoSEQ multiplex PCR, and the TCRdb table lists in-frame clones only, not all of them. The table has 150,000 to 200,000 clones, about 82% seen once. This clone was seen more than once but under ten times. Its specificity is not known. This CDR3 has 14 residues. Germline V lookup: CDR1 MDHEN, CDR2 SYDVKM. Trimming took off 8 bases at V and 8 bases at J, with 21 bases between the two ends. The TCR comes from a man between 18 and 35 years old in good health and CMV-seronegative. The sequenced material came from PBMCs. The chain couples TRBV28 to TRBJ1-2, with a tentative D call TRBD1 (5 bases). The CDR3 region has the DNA TGTGCCAGCTTCGCGAGACAGCCCCCATTGGGCTACACCTTC. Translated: CASFARQPPLGYTF.